Shown below are 32 T cell receptor beta chains from a single sample sequenced in a study of cytomegalovirus exposure and HLA in healthy donors. The PCR employed 60 Vbeta primers together with 13 Jbeta primers. Libraries were prepared by immunoSEQ multiplex PCR; TCRdb keeps only in-frame clonotypes and omits some of them. In the table there are 100,000 to 150,000 clones, 55% to 75% of which are singletons. Material: PBMCs. These receptors came from a man under 40 in good health and CMV-seronegative.

This clone has just a few counts. The rearrangement links TRBV11-3 to TRBJ2-7; the D gene is possibly TRBD2 (6 bases). The V end lost 1 base, the J end lost 3 bases, and 7 bases lay between the germline ends. The CDR3 covers 13 residues. Looked up from germline, CDR1 is SGHNT and CDR2 is YENEEA. CDR3 protein: CASSLGRDYEQYF. For the CDR3, the DNA is TGTGCCAGCAGCTTAGGGCGGGACTACGAGCAGTACTTC.

This clone was detected only a few times. The CDR3 spells CASSITGPGGETQYF. As DNA, the CDR3 is TGTGCCAGTAGTATAACCGGGCCAGGGGGAGAGACCCAGTACTTC. The V gene is TRBV19, the J gene TRBJ2-5; 7 bases fit TRBD1. Germline V lookup: CDR1 LNHDA, CDR2 SQIVND (reference sequence). The CDR3 has 15 amino acids. V shed 2 bases, J shed 4 bases, and the junction held 7 bases outside the gene matches.

This clone was counted between two and nine times. The rearrangement uses TRBV27 and TRBJ1-6, with TRBD1 matching over 8 bases. With 3 bases clipped from V and 9 bases from J, the junction kept 7 bases outside the gene matches. CDR1 and CDR2 from the germline V gene are MNHEY and SMNVEV (reference sequence). The CDR3 is made up of 15 amino acids. CDR3 protein: CASSFLDREGSPLHF. DNA for the CDR3: TGTGCCAGCAGTTTCCTGGACAGGGAGGGTTCACCCCTCCACTTT.

This clone was picked up one time. CDR3 in amino acids: CASSPVAGGTEAFF. Written as DNA, the CDR3 is TGTGCCAGCTCACCAGTGGCCGGGGGAACTGAAGCTTTCTTT. The chain recombines TRBV18 with TRBJ1-1; D may be TRBD1 (5 bases). CDR3 length: 14 amino acids. Germline lookup yields CDR1 KGHSH and CDR2 LQKENI. Trimming stripped 2 bases from V and 5 bases from J, with 12 bases between.

The genes are TRBV12-2 and TRBJ1-5. TRBV12-2 has pseudogene status. This CDR3 is built from 15 residues. CDR3: CASRLAGEGAQPQHF. CDR3 DNA sequence: TGTGCAAGTCGCTTAGCCGGGGAGGGAGCTCAGCCCCAGCATTTT.

V usage is TRBV5-1 and J usage is TRBJ2-7; tentatively, D is TRBD1 (5 bases). Trimming took 4 bases from V and 2 from J, leaving 10 bases between them. The CDR3 has 13 residues. Germline values: CDR1 SGHRS, CDR2 YFSETQ. In DNA, the CDR3 is TGCGCCAGCAGCACCACAGGCACCTACGAGCAGTACTTC. This gives the protein CASSTTGTYEQYF.

The CDR3 region has the DNA TGTGCCAGCAGTGGGACTAGCGGGGGTATTGGGGAGACCCAGTACTTC. Encoded protein: CASSGTSGGIGETQYF. The V call is TRBV2, the J call TRBJ2-5; 13 nucleotides align to TRBD2. Germline assignment: CDR1 SNHLY and CDR2 FYNNEI. The ends lost 4 bases at V and 5 bases at J; junction bases unmatched: 7. The CDR3 covers 16 residues. The whole variable domain, filled in from reference TRBV2 and TRBJ2-5, reads EPEVTQTPSHQVTQMGQEVILRCVPISNHLYFYWYRQILGQKVEFLVSFYNNEISEKSEIFDDQFSVERPDGSNFTLKIRSTKLEDSAMYFCASSGTSGGIGETQYFGPGTRLLVL.

Notes on this clone: One junction end does not reproduce the germline sequence, and a read error may be involved. J is TRBJ2-7 and V is TRBV7-9; D gene ambiguous. The germline CDR1 and CDR2 sequences are SEHNR and FQNEAQ (reference sequence). CDR3 length: 12 residues. CDR3 nucleotide sequence: TGTTCCAGCAGCTTAGTTGGCAACGAGCAGTACTTC. It is translated as CSSSLVGNEQYF.

J is TRBJ1-5 and V is TRBV7-2, with 8 bases that match TRBD1. The trim removed 5 bases at V and 5 bases at J, leaving 8 bases unmatched. The CDR3 covers 15 residues. Per germline, CDR1 SGHTA and CDR2 FQGNSA. The CDR3 nucleotides read TGTGCCAGCAGCGCGCCAGGGGGCTCGTATCAGCCCCAGCATTTT. It codes for CASSAPGGSYQPQHF.

The chain has TRBV19 and TRBJ1-5; a weak D match, TRBD1 (5 bases). V lost 1 base, J lost 6 bases, and 19 bases lay in between. The CDR3 consists of 17 residues. The germline V gene encodes CDR1 LNHDA and CDR2 SQIVND (reference sequence). The CDR3 sequence: CASSIAPQGLTAQPQHF. In DNA form, the CDR3 reads TGTGCCAGTAGTATAGCCCCGCAGGGCCTTACCGCTCAGCCCCAGCATTTT.

This chain joins TRBV6-1 and TRBJ1-1; D gene uncertain. Trimming removed 2 bases at V and 4 bases at J, with 14 bases between. Germline V gene sequence: CDR1 MNHNS, CDR2 SASEGT. The CDR3 sequence is 15 residues long. In nucleotides, the CDR3 is TGTGCCAGCAGTGAATATATTATCGGAGGCACTGAAGCTTTCTTT. Translating gives CASSEYIIGGTEAFF.

The chain employs TRBV10-2 and TRBJ1-2; 7 bases match TRBD1. This CDR3 comprises 15 residues. J gave up 2 bases and V 4 bases, and 7 bases lay outside the gene matches. Germline CDR1 and CDR2: WSHSY and SAAADI. CDR3 bases: TGCGCCAGCAGTGGTGGGGACAGCCTCAACTATGGCTACACCTTC. It is translated as CASSGGDSLNYGYTF.

This clone has ten or more counts. The chain recombines TRBV10-2 with TRBJ1-2, with a possible D match to TRBD1 (6 bases). This CDR3 has 16 amino acids. Germline V gene data show CDR1 as WSHSY and CDR2 as SAAADI. The V gene lost 5 bases and the J gene lost 1 base, with 17 bases spanning the gap. The CDR3 loop reads CASSILGATLNYGYTF. CDR3 in DNA: TGCGCCAGCAGTATCCTGGGGGCGACCCTTAACTATGGCTACACCTTC.

The genes are TRBV9 and TRBJ2-1, with TRBD2 matching 8 bases. The germline CDR1 and CDR2 sequences are SGDLS and YYNGEE. The CDR3 is made up of 15 amino acids. Trimming took 0 bases from V and 4 from J; bases not matched to a gene: 3. The CDR3 is CASSVGGGIYNEQFF. The CDR3 region has the DNA TGTGCCAGCAGCGTAGGCGGGGGGATTTACAATGAGCAGTTCTTC. The entire variable domain, with the rest obtained from reference TRBV9 and TRBJ2-1, is as follows: DSGVTQTPKHLITATGQRVTLRCSPRSGDLSVYWYQQSLDQGLQFLIQYYNGEERAKGNILERFSAQQFPDLHSELNLSSLELGDSALYFCASSVGGGIYNEQFFGPGTRLTVL.

This clone was counted only a few times. V and J are TRBV28 and TRBJ2-5; 8 positions agree with TRBD1. The junction had 5 bases not matched to a gene; V was cut back by 8 bases and J by 6 bases. This CDR3 has 12 residues. Germline V lookup: CDR1 MDHEN, CDR2 SYDVKM. The CDR3 coding sequence is TGTGCCAGCTTCAACAGGGGGAAGACCCAGTACTTC. Translated, it gives CASFNRGKTQYF.

The chain joins TRBV11-2 to TRBJ2-7; TRBD1 is a possible D gene (6 bases). V lost 1 base and J lost 3, with 19 bases in between. The CDR3 has 17 residues. The germline V gene encodes CDR1 SGHAT and CDR2 FQNNGV. The CDR3 nucleotides are TGTGCCAGCAGCTTAGGAGCCGGTTTTCAGGGGCTCTACGAGCAGTACTTC. It translates to CASSLGAGFQGLYEQYF.

The V gene is TRBV11-2, the J gene TRBJ2-7; D not resolved. V lost 2 bases, J lost 2 bases, and 13 bases lay in between. The CDR3 is 15 residues long. From germline, CDR1 is SGHAT and CDR2 FQNNGV. The CDR3 region has the DNA TGTGCCAGCAGCTTACGGAGCCCTGGCCCCTACGAGCAGTACTTC. It encodes CASSLRSPGPYEQYF.

The V and J genes are TRBV7-3 and TRBJ1-4, with D possibly matching TRBD1 (5 bases). Germline V gene lookup returns CDR1 SGHTA and CDR2 FQGTGA. The CDR3 covers 15 residues. Trimming took off 4 bases at V and 6 bases at J, with 15 bases between the two ends. The CDR3 DNA reads TGTGCCAGCAGCTATCCGGGACTAGGGCATGAAAAACTGTTTTTT. Protein sequence: CASSYPGLGHEKLFF.

In this sample, this clone turned up once. This sequence joins TRBV4-2 and TRBJ2-3; 8 bases are shared with TRBD2. The germline V gene encodes CDR1 LGHNA and CDR2 YNFKEQ. The CDR3 has 16 amino acids. V shed 0 bases and J 1 base; nucleotides not matched to a gene: 3. The DNA for the CDR3 is TGTGCCAGCAGCCAAGATCTGACTAGCGGCACAGATACGCAGTATTTT. Encoded protein: CASSQDLTSGTDTQYF.

The CDR3: CASSVGSDSSYNEQFF. The CDR3 DNA reads TGTGCCAGCAGCGTAGGCTCAGACAGCTCCTACAATGAGCAGTTCTTC. V and J are TRBV9 and TRBJ2-1; D perhaps matches TRBD1 (5 bases). Germline CDR1 SGDLS, CDR2 YYNGEE. The CDR3 is 16 residues long. Trimming stripped 0 bases from V and 0 bases from J, with 10 bases between. Combining the CDR3 with reference TRBV9 and TRBJ2-1 gives the whole variable domain DSGVTQTPKHLITATGQRVTLRCSPRSGDLSVYWYQQSLDQGLQFLIQYYNGEERAKGNILERFSAQQFPDLHSELNLSSLELGDSALYFCASSVGSDSSYNEQFFGPGTRLTVL.

The chain uses TRBV5-4 and TRBJ2-3; weak D call: TRBD1 (6 bases). This CDR3 has 16 residues. With 0 bases removed from V and 2 bases from J, the gap between germline ends came to 13 bases. Germline CDR1 and CDR2: SGHNT and YYREEE (reference sequence). Written as DNA, the CDR3 is TGTGCCAGCAGCTTGGGTTATGGACAGATCACAGATACGCAGTATTTT. Translating gives CASSLGYGQITDTQYF.

This chain uses TRBV9 with TRBJ2-3; TRBD1 might be the D (6 bases). Germline assignment: CDR1 SGDLS and CDR2 YYNGEE. V gave up 1 base and J gave up 0 bases, with 15 bases separating them. This CDR3 spans 17 amino acids. The DNA for the CDR3 is TGTGCCAGCAGCGTAAGTGTGACGGGGACAAGCACAGATACGCAGTATTTT. Translated: CASSVSVTGTSTDTQYF.

V is TRBV6-6 and J is TRBJ1-4; D gene ambiguous. This CDR3 has 15 amino acids. Trimming left V 0 bases short and J 3 bases short, with 8 bases between. From germline, CDR1 is MNHNY and CDR2 SVGAGI (reference sequence). The CDR3 region is CASSYSGGSNEKLFF. CDR3 in DNA: TGTGCCAGCAGTTACTCCGGAGGGTCTAATGAAAAACTGTTTTTT.

V usage is TRBV14 and J usage is TRBJ2-1; TRBD2 matches 15 bases. CDR3 length: 17 residues. Germline CDR1 SGHDN, CDR2 FVKESK. V lost 4 bases and J lost 4; bases outside the gene matches: 5. The CDR3, as DNA: TGTGCCAGCAGCCCCGGACTAGCGGGGGGGCGATACAATGAGCAGTTCTTC. This sequence encodes CASSPGLAGGRYNEQFF.

V usage is TRBV30 and J usage is TRBJ2-2, with 8 bases fitting TRBD1. The CDR3 is made up of 14 amino acids. Germline-derived CDR1 and CDR2 are GTSNPN and SVGIG (reference sequence). Trimming at V came to 4 bases and at J to 4 bases, leaving 5 bases not matched to a gene. The CDR3 DNA is TGTGCCTGGATTAGGACAGGGAGCACCGGGGAGCTGTTTTTT. Residues: CAWIRTGSTGELFF.

The rearrangement uses TRBV9 and TRBJ2-2, with D possibly matching TRBD2 (5 bases). The V gene lost 0 bases and the J gene lost 5 bases, with 14 bases spanning the gap. CDR3 length: 16 amino acids. Germline values: CDR1 SGDLS, CDR2 YYNGEE. CDR3 loop: CASSVGPNTGTGELFF. CDR3 DNA sequence: TGTGCCAGCAGCGTAGGTCCTAACACGGGGACCGGGGAGCTGTTTTTT.

The chain uses TRBV6-6 and TRBJ1-5, with a possible D match to TRBD1 (6 bases). V shed 6 bases and J shed 1 base, with 10 bases lying between them. Germline V gene lookup returns CDR1 MNHNY and CDR2 SVGAGI (reference sequence). This CDR3 region has 14 residues. CDR3 in amino acids: CASSAGASNQPQHF. CDR3 DNA sequence: TGTGCCAGCAGCGCAGGGGCCAGCAATCAGCCCCAGCATTTT.

V and J are TRBV28 and TRBJ2-7; TRBD2 matches 11 bases. In germline, CDR1 is MDHEN, CDR2 SYDVKM. The V gene end was trimmed by 6 bases and the J gene end by 2 bases; junction bases not matched to a gene: 3. The CDR3 is 14 amino acids. The CDR3: CASRGTSGTYEQYF. DNA of the CDR3: TGTGCCAGCAGGGGGACTAGCGGAACCTACGAGCAGTACTTC.

The rearrangement uses TRBV19 and TRBJ2-5; no clear D gene. Germline V gene lookup returns CDR1 LNHDA and CDR2 SQIVND (reference sequence). The CDR3 runs to 14 residues. V gave up 0 bases and J gave up 9 bases, with 14 bases separating them. The CDR3 protein is CASSIETTPGAQYF. The CDR3 DNA reads TGTGCCAGTAGTATAGAAACCACCCCCGGAGCCCAGTACTTC.

J is TRBJ2-3 and V is TRBV7-2; 9 bases line up with TRBD2. Germline CDR1 and CDR2: SGHTA and FQGNSA. Trimming removed 1 base from V and 5 bases from J; junction bases left unmatched: 13. CDR3 length: 18 residues. The CDR3 nucleotides are TGTGCCAGCAGCTTAGGCCAAATGGCGGGGGGGCCCGGAGATACGCAGTATTTT. Protein product: CASSLGQMAGGPGDTQYF. Full variable domain (missing parts from reference TRBV7-2 and TRBJ2-3): GAGVSQSPSNKVTEKGKDVELRCDPISGHTALYWYRQSLGQGLEFLIYFQGNSAPDKSGLPSDRFSAERTGGSVSTLTIQRTQQEDSAVYLCASSLGQMAGGPGDTQYFGPGTRLTVL.

The chain employs TRBV15 and TRBJ2-6, with D possibly matching TRBD2 (6 bases). V lost 3 bases to trimming and J lost 0 bases, with 15 bases between them. This CDR3 is 18 amino acids long. Germline V gives CDR1 LNHNV, CDR2 YYDKDF (reference sequence). The CDR3 DNA sequence: TGTGCCACCAGCAGGGCCTTGGGGGGAAGCTCTGGGGCCAACGTCCTGACTTTC. Protein: CATSRALGGSSGANVLTF.

V gene TRBV5-1 combines with J gene TRBJ2-7; tentatively, D is TRBD1 (6 bases). This CDR3 is built from 14 residues. The germline V gene encodes CDR1 SGHRS and CDR2 YFSETQ. V lost 0 bases to trimming and J lost 2 bases, with 9 bases between them. The CDR3 DNA is TGCGCCAGCAGCTTGGGGCAGGGGCCCTACGAGCAGTACTTC. Amino acid sequence: CASSLGQGPYEQYF.